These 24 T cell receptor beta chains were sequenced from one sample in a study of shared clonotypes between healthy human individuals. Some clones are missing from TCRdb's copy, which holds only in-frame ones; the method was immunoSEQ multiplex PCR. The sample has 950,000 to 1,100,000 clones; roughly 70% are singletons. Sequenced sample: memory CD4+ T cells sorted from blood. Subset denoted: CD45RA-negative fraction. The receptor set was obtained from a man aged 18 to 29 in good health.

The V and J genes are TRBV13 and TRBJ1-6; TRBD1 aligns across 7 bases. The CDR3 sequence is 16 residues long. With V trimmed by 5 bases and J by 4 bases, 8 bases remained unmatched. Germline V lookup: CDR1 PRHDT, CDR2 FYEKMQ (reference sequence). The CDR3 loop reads CASSRRTGNYNSPLHF. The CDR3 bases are TGTGCCAGCAGCCGACGGACAGGAAATTATAATTCACCCCTCCACTTT. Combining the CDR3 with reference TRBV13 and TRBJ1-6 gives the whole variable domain AAGVIQSPRHLIKEKRETATLKCYPIPRHDTVYWYQQGPGQDPQFLISFYEKMQSDKGSIPDRFSAQQFSDYHSELNMSSLELGDSALYFCASSRRTGNYNSPLHFGNGTRLTVT.

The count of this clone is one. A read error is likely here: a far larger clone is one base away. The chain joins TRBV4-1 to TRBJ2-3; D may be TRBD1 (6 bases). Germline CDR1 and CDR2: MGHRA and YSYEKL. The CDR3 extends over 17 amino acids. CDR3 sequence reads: CVSSQSTGPSSTDTQYF. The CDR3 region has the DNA TGCGTCAGCAGCCAGTCTACAGGGCCGTCTAGCACAGATACGCAGTATTTT.

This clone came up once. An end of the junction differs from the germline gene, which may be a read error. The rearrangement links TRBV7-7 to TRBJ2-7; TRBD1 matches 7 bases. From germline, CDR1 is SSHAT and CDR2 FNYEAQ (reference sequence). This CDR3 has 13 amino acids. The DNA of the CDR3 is TGTGCTAGCAGCTCAGGGGGATTGGACGAGCAGTACTTC. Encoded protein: CASSSGGLDEQYF.

CDR3 protein: CASSFAGYEQYF. CDR3 coding DNA: TGTGCCAGCAGCTTCGCTGGCTACGAGCAGTACTTC. This chain connects TRBV5-6 to TRBJ2-7; D remains ambiguous. CDR1 SGHDT and CDR2 YYEEEE come from the germline V gene. The CDR3 has 12 amino acids. V was cut by 2 bases and J by 3 bases, with 6 bases left in between.

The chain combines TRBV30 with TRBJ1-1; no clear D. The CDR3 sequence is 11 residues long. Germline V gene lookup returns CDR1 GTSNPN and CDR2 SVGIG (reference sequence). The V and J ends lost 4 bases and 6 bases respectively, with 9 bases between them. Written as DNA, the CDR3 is TGTGCCTGGAAAAAAGGACCTGAAGCTTTCTTT. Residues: CAWKKGPEAFF.

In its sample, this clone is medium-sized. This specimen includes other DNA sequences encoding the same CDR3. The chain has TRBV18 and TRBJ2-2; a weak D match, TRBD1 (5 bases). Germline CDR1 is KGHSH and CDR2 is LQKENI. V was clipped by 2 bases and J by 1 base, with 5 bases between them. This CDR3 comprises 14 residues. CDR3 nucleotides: TGTGCCAGCTCACCAGGACAGAACACCGGGGAGCTGTTTTTT. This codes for CASSPGQNTGELFF.

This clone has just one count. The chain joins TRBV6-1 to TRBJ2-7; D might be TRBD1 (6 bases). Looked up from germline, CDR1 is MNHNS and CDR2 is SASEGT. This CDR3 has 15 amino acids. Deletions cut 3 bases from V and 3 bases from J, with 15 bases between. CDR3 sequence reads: CASSDPAGVGYEQYF. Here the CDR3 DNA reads TGTGCCAGCAGTGATCCGGCAGGGGTGGGCTACGAGCAGTACTTC.

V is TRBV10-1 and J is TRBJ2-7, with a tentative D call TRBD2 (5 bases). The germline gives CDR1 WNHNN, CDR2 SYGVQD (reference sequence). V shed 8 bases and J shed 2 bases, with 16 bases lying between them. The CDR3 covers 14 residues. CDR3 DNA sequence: TGCGCCAGCTCACGGGCGGGTTCACCCTACGAGCAGTACTTC. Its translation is CASSRAGSPYEQYF.

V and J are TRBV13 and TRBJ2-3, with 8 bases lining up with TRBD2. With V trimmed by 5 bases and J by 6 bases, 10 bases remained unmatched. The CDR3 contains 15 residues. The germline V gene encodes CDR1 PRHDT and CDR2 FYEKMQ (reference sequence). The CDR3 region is CASSTQRSGGDTQYF. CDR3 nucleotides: TGTGCCAGCAGCACCCAGAGAAGCGGGGGTGATACGCAGTATTTT.

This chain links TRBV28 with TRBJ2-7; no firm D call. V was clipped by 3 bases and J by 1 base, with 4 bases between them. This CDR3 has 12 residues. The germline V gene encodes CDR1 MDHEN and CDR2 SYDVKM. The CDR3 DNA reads TGTGCCAGCAGTTTCCCGTCCTACGAGCAGTACTTC. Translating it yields CASSFPSYEQYF.

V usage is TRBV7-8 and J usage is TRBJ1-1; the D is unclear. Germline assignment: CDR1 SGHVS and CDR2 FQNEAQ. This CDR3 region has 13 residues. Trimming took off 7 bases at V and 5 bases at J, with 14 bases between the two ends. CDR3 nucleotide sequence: TGTGCCAGCAAACTCCTAAGGGATACTGAAGCTTTCTTT. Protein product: CASKLLRDTEAFF.

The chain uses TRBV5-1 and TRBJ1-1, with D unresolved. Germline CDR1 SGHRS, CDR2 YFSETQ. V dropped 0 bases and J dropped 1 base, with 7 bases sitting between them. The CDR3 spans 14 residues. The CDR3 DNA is TGCGCCAGCAGCTTGGGTAATGAGAACACTGAAGCTTTCTTT. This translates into CASSLGNENTEAFF.

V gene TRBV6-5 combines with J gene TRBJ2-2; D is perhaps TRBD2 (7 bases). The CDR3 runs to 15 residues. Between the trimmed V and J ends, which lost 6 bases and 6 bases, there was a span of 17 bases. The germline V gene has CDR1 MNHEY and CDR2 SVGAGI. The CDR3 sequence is CASRDWGGAPGELFF. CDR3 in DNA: TGTGCCAGCAGAGACTGGGGGGGGGCGCCCGGGGAGCTGTTTTTT.

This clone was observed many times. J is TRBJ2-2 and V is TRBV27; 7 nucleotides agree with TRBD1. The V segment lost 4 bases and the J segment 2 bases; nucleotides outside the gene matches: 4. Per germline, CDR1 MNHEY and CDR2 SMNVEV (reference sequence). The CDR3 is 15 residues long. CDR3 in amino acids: CASSWTGTNTGELFF. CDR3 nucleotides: TGTGCCAGCAGTTGGACAGGAACTAACACCGGGGAGCTGTTTTTT.

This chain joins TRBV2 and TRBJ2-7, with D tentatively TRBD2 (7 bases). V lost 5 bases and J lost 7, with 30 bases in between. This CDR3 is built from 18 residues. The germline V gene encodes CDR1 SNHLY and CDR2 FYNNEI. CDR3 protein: CASSTGGPAALRGLEQYF. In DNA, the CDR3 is TGTGCCAGCAGTACCGGGGGGCCCGCGGCCCTAAGAGGGCTGGAGCAGTACTTC.

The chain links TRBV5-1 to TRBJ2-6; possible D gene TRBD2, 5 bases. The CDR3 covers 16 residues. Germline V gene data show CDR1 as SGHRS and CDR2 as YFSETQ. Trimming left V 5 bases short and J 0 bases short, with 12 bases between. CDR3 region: CASRDLPASGANVLTF. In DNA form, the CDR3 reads TGCGCCAGCAGGGACTTACCAGCCTCTGGGGCCAACGTCCTGACTTTC.

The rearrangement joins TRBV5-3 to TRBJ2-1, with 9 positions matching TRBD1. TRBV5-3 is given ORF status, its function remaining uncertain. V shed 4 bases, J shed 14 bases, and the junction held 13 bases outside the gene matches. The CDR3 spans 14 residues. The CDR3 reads CARSPYSRDREKFF. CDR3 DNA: TGTGCCAGAAGCCCCTATTCTAGGGACAGGGAGAAGTTCTTC.

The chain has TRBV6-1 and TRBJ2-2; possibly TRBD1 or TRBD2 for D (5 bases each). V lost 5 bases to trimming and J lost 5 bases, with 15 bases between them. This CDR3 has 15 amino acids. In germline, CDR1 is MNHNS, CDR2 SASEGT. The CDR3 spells CASSPQGALTGELFF. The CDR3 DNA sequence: TGTGCCAGCAGTCCCCAGGGAGCGTTGACCGGGGAGCTGTTTTTT.

The CDR3 reads CAISEGRENTDTQYF. The DNA of the CDR3 is TGTGCCATCAGTGAGGGCCGGGAAAACACAGATACGCAGTATTTT. The chain carries TRBV10-3 and TRBJ2-3; a weak D match, TRBD2 (5 bases). The V gene lost 2 bases and the J gene lost 2 bases, with 11 bases spanning the gap. Germline V gene data show CDR1 as ENHRY and CDR2 as SYGVKD. The CDR3 loop spans 15 amino acids.

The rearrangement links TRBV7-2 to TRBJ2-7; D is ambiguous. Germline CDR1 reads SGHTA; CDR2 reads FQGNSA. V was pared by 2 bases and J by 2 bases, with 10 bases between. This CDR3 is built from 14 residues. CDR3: CASSLIDGPYEQYF. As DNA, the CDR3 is TGTGCCAGCAGCTTAATTGACGGACCCTACGAGCAGTACTTC.

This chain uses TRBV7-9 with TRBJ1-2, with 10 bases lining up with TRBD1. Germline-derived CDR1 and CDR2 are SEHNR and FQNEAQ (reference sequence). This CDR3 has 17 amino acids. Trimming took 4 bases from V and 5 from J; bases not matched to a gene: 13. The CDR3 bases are TGTGCCAGCAGCTCTAACGACAGGGGGCAATCCGGATATGGCTACACCTTC. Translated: CASSSNDRGQSGYGYTF. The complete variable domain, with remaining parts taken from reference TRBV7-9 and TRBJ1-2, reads DTGVSQNPRHKITKRGQNVTFRCDPISEHNRLYWYRQTLGQGPEFLTYFQNEAQLEKSRLLSDRFSAERPKGSFSTLEIQRTEQGDSAMYLCASSSNDRGQSGYGYTFGSGTRLTVV.

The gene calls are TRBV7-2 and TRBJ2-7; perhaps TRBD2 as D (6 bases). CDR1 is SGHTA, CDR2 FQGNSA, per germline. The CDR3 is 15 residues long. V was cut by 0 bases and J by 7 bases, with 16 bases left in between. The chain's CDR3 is CASSLALGGKEEQYF. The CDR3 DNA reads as TGTGCCAGCAGCTTAGCGCTAGGCGGGAAGGAAGAGCAGTACTTC.

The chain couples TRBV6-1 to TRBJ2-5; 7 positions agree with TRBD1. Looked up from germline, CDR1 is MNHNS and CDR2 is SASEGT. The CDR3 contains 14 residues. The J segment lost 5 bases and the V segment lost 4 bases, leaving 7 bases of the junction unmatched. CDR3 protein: CASSGNRGGETQYF. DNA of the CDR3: TGTGCCAGCAGTGGGAACAGGGGCGGCGAGACCCAGTACTTC.

CDR3 region: CAWSANREGQFF. The CDR3 coding sequence is TGTGCCTGGAGTGCCAACAGGGAGGGGCAGTTCTTC. The genes are TRBV30 and TRBJ2-1; D is possibly TRBD2 (7 bases). This CDR3 has 12 residues. Trimming removed 1 base from V and 12 bases from J, with 13 bases in between. Germline lookup yields CDR1 GTSNPN and CDR2 SVGIG (reference sequence).